This T cell receptor (beta chain) appears in the sequencing data of a study of blood T cell repertoires in COVID-19. The CDR3 has 14 amino acids. V lost 3 bases and J 1 base, leaving 9 bases between the germline ends. Per germline, CDR1 SGHTA and CDR2 FQGNSA. Method: immunoSEQ multiplex PCR; TCRdb's copy keeps in-frame clones and lacks some. The profile shows roughly 380,000 clones, 87% of them singletons. Source material: PBMCs or T cells enriched from blood (not recorded which). This sequence was found in a man aged 25-45 years who had recovered from COVID-19. The rearrangement joins TRBV7-2 to TRBJ1-1; the D gene is possibly TRBD1 (5 bases). In nucleotides, the CDR3 is TGTGCCAGCAGCTTCGGGGGGGGGAACACTGAAGCTTTCTTT. It is translated as CASSFGGGNTEAFF.